Below are 21 T cell receptor beta chains sequenced from a single sample in a study of cytomegalovirus exposure and HLA in healthy donors. The data were produced by immunoSEQ multiplex PCR, yet TCRdb's version contains in-frame clones alone and is incomplete. The table lists about 110,000 clones, 90% to 96% of them singletons. The sample comprised PBMCs. The receptors were gathered from a young woman in good health and CMV-seronegative.

As DNA, the CDR3 is TGCGCCAGCAAAATGGCTGGGGGCGTTGGCGGAGAGACCCAGTACTTC. Protein product: CASKMAGGVGGETQYF. The V gene is TRBV5-1, the J gene TRBJ2-5; maybe TRBD1 (6 bases). Per germline, CDR1 SGHRS and CDR2 YFSETQ. This CDR3 has 16 amino acids. Trimming removed 6 bases at V and 4 bases at J, with 22 bases between.

CDR3 residues: CASSLQGARDTQYF. The CDR3, as DNA: TGTGCCAGCAGCTTGCAGGGGGCTAGAGATACGCAGTATTTT. This sequence joins TRBV5-5 and TRBJ2-3, with TRBD1 matching over 8 bases. J gave up 5 bases and V 1 base, and 3 bases lay outside the gene matches. CDR3 size: 14 residues. Germline lookup yields CDR1 SGHKS and CDR2 YYEKEE (reference sequence).

This chain uses TRBV7-3 with TRBJ2-7; D is possibly TRBD1 (6 bases). The CDR3 covers 15 residues. V lost 5 bases and J 2 bases, leaving 16 bases between the germline ends. Germline CDR1 and CDR2: SGHTA and FQGTGA. This CDR3 is CASSPAAGATYEQYF. CDR3 DNA: TGTGCCAGCAGCCCCGCCGCAGGGGCTACCTACGAGCAGTACTTC.

The chain recombines TRBV14 with TRBJ1-6; unclear D gene. The CDR3 spans 19 residues. In germline, CDR1 is SGHDN, CDR2 FVKESK. Trimming took 1 base from V and 3 from J, leaving 19 bases between them. The CDR3 nucleotides are TGTGCCAGCAGCCAAGGGGTCTGGAGTGGAGATTTCTATAATTCACCCCTCCACTTT. Protein sequence: CASSQGVWSGDFYNSPLHF.

This clone was picked up one time. The gene calls are TRBV10-3 and TRBJ1-1; no clear D gene. Germline CDR1 ENHRY, CDR2 SYGVKD. This CDR3 has 12 residues. V was trimmed by 3 bases and J by 4 bases, leaving 6 bases between them. DNA of the CDR3: TGTGCCATCAGTGAACCGGGCACTGAAGCTTTCTTT. This codes for CAISEPGTEAFF.

This chain connects TRBV7-2 to TRBJ2-1, with TRBD1 as a possible D gene (6 bases). Germline V gene sequence: CDR1 SGHTA, CDR2 FQGNSA. The ends were cut back, 2 bases at V and 1 base at J, with 9 bases in the middle. CDR3 size: 15 residues. Here the CDR3 reads CASSLIGGSYNEQFF. The DNA of the CDR3 is TGTGCCAGCAGCTTAATAGGGGGATCCTACAATGAGCAGTTCTTC.

The rearrangement joins TRBV7-2 to TRBJ2-5, with D hard to call. Looked up from germline, CDR1 is SGHTA and CDR2 is FQGNSA. V lost 6 bases, J lost 2 bases, and 4 bases lay in between. The CDR3 runs 11 residues. CDR3 sequence reads: CASRQQETQYF. DNA of the CDR3: TGTGCCAGCAGACAACAAGAGACCCAGTACTTC.

The chain links TRBV5-8 to TRBJ1-6, with D perhaps TRBD1 (6 bases). The V and J ends lost 0 bases and 4 bases respectively, with 17 bases between them. CDR3 length: 18 residues. The germline CDR1 and CDR2 sequences are SGHTS and YDEGEE. DNA for the CDR3: TGTGCCAGCAGCTTGGACAGGGCCGCCATCCGATATAATTCACCCCTCCACTTT. As protein: CASSLDRAAIRYNSPLHF.

This CDR3 is CASSQDYGSVTGGGGEAFF. CDR3 nucleotide sequence: TGCGCCAGCAGCCAAGATTATGGTTCTGTGACAGGGGGCGGAGGTGAAGCTTTCTTT. J is TRBJ1-1 and V is TRBV4-3, with 10 positions matching TRBD1. The CDR3 has 19 amino acids. Germline CDR1 reads LGHNA; CDR2 reads YSLEER. The J segment lost 7 bases and the V segment lost 0 bases, leaving 17 bases of the junction unmatched.

DNA for the CDR3: TGTGCCAGCAGCGTAGTTAGCGGGGGAAATACCGGGGAGCTGTTTTTT. It translates to CASSVVSGGNTGELFF. The chain has TRBV9 and TRBJ2-2, with 9 bases matching TRBD2. This CDR3 has 16 amino acids. V dropped 0 bases and J dropped 5; count of bases not matched to a gene: 5. The V gene's germline CDR1 is SGDLS and CDR2 YYNGEE.

The genes are TRBV27 and TRBJ2-1; 7 nucleotides agree with TRBD2. The CDR3 totals 15 residues. Germline lookup yields CDR1 MNHEY and CDR2 SMNVEV (reference sequence). J was trimmed by 4 bases and V by 8 bases; bases with no gene match: 11. Here the CDR3 reads CASGVLAEIYNEQFF. The CDR3 DNA sequence: TGTGCCAGCGGCGTCCTAGCGGAGATATACAATGAGCAGTTCTTC.

CDR3 protein: CASSLLFASGGFTDTQYF. In DNA form, the CDR3 reads TGTGCCAGCAGTTTATTGTTCGCTAGCGGGGGATTCACAGATACGCAGTATTTT. The rearrangement uses TRBV27 and TRBJ2-3; 10 bases align to TRBD2. This CDR3 contains 18 residues. The ends lost 1 base at V and 2 bases at J; junction bases unmatched: 9. CDR1 is MNHEY, CDR2 SMNVEV, per germline (reference sequence).

The chain uses TRBV7-9 and TRBJ2-7; D is possibly TRBD1 (5 bases). The CDR3 extends over 14 amino acids. Germline V gene data show CDR1 as SEHNR and CDR2 as FQNEAQ (reference sequence). The V gene lost 8 bases and the J gene lost 7 bases, with 21 bases spanning the gap. CDR3 DNA: TGTGCCAGCCAGGCCGGTCCTCCAAAGGGGGAGCAGTACTTC. Translating gives CASQAGPPKGEQYF.

The V call is TRBV7-2, the J call TRBJ1-1, with 10 bases that match TRBD1. After removal of 5 bases from V and 6 bases from J, the junction contained 12 bases not matched to a gene. CDR1 and CDR2 from the germline V gene are SGHTA and FQGNSA. The CDR3 has 16 amino acids. The CDR3, as DNA: TGTGCCAGCAGCCCCAGGAAGGGGACAGGGGTCCCTGAAGCTTTCTTT. Amino acids: CASSPRKGTGVPEAFF. Full variable domain (outside the CDR3, taken from reference TRBV7-2 and TRBJ1-1): GAGVSQSPSNKVTEKGKDVELRCDPISGHTALYWYRQSLGQGLEFLIYFQGNSAPDKSGLPSDRFSAERTGGSVSTLTIQRTQQEDSAVYLCASSPRKGTGVPEAFFGQGTRLTVV.

The chain couples TRBV10-3 to TRBJ2-1; possibly TRBD2 for D (6 bases). The germline V gene has CDR1 ENHRY and CDR2 SYGVKD. The V gene lost 0 bases and the J gene lost 0 bases, with 9 bases spanning the gap. This CDR3 is 16 amino acids long. For the CDR3, the DNA is TGTGCCATCAGTGAGTCGGGGGGAACCTCCTACAATGAGCAGTTCTTC. It encodes CAISESGGTSYNEQFF.

The chain has TRBV4-1 and TRBJ2-2; perhaps TRBD1 as D (7 bases). Germline V gives CDR1 MGHRA, CDR2 YSYEKL. Trimming cost V 4 bases and J 6 bases, with 18 bases left between them. This CDR3 is 16 amino acids long. This CDR3 is CASSRPGAGTAGELFF. The CDR3 DNA sequence: TGCGCCAGCAGCCGACCCGGTGCGGGGACAGCCGGGGAGCTGTTTTTT.

This rearrangement joins TRBV30 to TRBJ2-5; TRBD2 agrees at 12 bases. Trimming at V came to 3 bases and at J to 5 bases, leaving 7 bases not matched to a gene. The CDR3 has 15 amino acids. Germline V gene data show CDR1 as GTSNPN and CDR2 as SVGIG (reference sequence). The CDR3 region is CAWSHLAGGPETQYF. CDR3 in DNA: TGTGCCTGGAGCCATCTAGCGGGGGGGCCGGAGACCCAGTACTTC.

The chain joins TRBV5-4 to TRBJ2-7; D might be TRBD1 (5 bases). V lost 0 bases, J lost 0 bases, and 7 bases lay in between. CDR1 is SGHNT, CDR2 YYREEE, per germline (reference sequence). CDR3 length equals 14 residues. The CDR3 nucleotides read TGTGCCAGCAGCTTGGGACAGCACTCCTACGAGCAGTACTTC. This translates into CASSLGQHSYEQYF.

This chain's CDR3 is CASRPGQSGRNYGYTF. In DNA, the CDR3 is TGTGCCAGTAGACCGGGACAGTCCGGGCGTAACTATGGCTACACCTTC. The chain uses TRBV19 and TRBJ1-2; 7 bases agree with TRBD1. Germline values: CDR1 LNHDA, CDR2 SQIVND (reference sequence). The V gene end was trimmed by 6 bases and the J gene end by 1 base; junction bases not matched to a gene: 11. The CDR3 length is 16 residues.

This clone has just one count. J is TRBJ1-6 and V is TRBV5-1; D ambiguous. Trimming cost V 0 bases and J 6 bases, with 4 bases left between them. The CDR3 contains 13 residues. CDR1 and CDR2 from the germline V gene are SGHRS and YFSETQ. This chain's CDR3 is CASSLGPNSPLHF. The CDR3 DNA is TGCGCCAGCAGCTTGGGGCCTAATTCACCCCTCCACTTT.

The chain recombines TRBV6-1 with TRBJ1-2; 9 bases fit TRBD1. V was pared by 7 bases and J by 6 bases, with 6 bases of the junction left unmatched. CDR3 length: 13 amino acids. Germline assignment: CDR1 MNHNS and CDR2 SASEGT. The chain's CDR3 is CASKVTGGDGYTF. DNA of the CDR3: TGTGCCAGCAAAGTTACAGGGGGCGATGGCTACACCTTC.